Reported below is one T cell receptor beta chain. What it binds is not known. TCRdb fed the 5' RACE reads into MiXCR, producing one record per CDR3 protein. The sample includes about 800,000 distinct CDR3 sequences, about 10% of them seen just once. This sample was taken from a study of CD8 T cells in ankylosing spondylitis. Study-level findings and limits: A TCR beta motif of several highly homologous variants appeared characteristic of ankylosing spondylitis blood. Matched synovial fluid from ankylosing spondylitis patients was reported to be enriched for disease-linked clones. Relatively rare in peripheral blood, disease-linked clones were also CD8+.

V lost 0 bases, J lost 9 bases, and 11 bases lay in between. CDR1 and CDR2 (germline): MNHEY, SVGAGI. The CDR3 is 14 amino acids. J is TRBJ2-2 and V is TRBV6-5, with a weak D call TRBD2 (7 bases). The receptor comes from a male donor with ankylosing spondylitis. The sample comprised blood, either unsorted or a sorted T cell fraction (not recorded which). The CDR3 sequence is CASSYSRGGRELFF. CDR3 DNA: TGTGCCAGCAGTTACTCGAGGGGGGGCCGGGAGCTGTTTTTT.